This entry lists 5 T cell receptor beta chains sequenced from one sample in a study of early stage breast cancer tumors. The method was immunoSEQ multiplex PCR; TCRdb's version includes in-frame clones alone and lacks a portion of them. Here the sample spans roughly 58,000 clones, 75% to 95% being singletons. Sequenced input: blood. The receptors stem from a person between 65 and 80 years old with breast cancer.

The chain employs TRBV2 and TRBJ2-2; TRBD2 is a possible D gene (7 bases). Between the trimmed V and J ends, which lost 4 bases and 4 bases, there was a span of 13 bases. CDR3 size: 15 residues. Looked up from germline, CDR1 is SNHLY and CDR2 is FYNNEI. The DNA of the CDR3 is TGTGCCAGCAGTGTAGCAGGGGAGGGCACCGGGGAGCTGTTTTTT. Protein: CASSVAGEGTGELFF.

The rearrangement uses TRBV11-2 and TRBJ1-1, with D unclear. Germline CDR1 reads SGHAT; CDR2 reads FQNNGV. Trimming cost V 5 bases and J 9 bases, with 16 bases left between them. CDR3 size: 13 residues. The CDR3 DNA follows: TGTGCCAGCAGCCTTACGCAAAAGAGGAAAGCTTTCTTT. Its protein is CASSLTQKRKAFF.

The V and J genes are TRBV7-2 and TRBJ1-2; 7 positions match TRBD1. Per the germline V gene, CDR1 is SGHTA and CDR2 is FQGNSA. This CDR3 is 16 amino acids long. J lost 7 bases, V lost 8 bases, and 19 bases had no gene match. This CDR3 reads CASSKGGQGVMSGYTF. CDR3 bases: TGTGCCAGCTCCAAGGGGGGTCAGGGGGTGATGTCTGGCTACACCTTC.

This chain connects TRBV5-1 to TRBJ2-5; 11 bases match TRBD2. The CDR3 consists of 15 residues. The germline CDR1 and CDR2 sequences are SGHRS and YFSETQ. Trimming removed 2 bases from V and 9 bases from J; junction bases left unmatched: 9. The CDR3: CASSLSLAGEESQYF. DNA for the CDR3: TGCGCCAGCAGCTTATCACTAGCGGGAGAGGAGTCCCAGTACTTC.

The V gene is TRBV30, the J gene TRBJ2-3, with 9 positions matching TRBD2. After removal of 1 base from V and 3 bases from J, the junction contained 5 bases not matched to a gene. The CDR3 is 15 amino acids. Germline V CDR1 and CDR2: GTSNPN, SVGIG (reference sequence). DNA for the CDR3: TGTGCCTGGAGTGGAAGGACTAGCGTTACAGATACGCAGTATTTT. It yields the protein CAWSGRTSVTDTQYF.